This is a list of T cell receptor beta chains from one sample in a study of T-cell reconstitution after alpha-beta-depleted transplantation in children. One entry per CDR3 protein, called by TCRdb with MiXCR from the PCR reads. The table lists under 450,000 distinct CDR3 sequences, 16% of them singletons. Sequences were derived from PBMCs, mostly from graft donor cells, sampled 360 days after TCRalphabeta/CD19-depleted stem cell transplant. The receptors derive from a boy in the first two years of life who had a stem cell transplant for Wiskott-Aldrich syndrome, so the T cells may come from the graft donor. CDR3s include the opening cysteine and the closing phenylalanine or tryptophan. The order of the fields is J gene, V gene, D gene, clone size, CDR3 protein, CDR3 DNA. The D gene is left open where the match is weak. Clone size is not always given. Where it is, it says once, few, many or a class for expanded clones.

j_gene: TRBJ2-7
v_gene: TRBV7-6
d_gene: .
abundance: few
CDR3aa: CASSLVRRGGRDEPF
CDR3nt: TGTGCCAGCAGCTTAGTTAGAAGAGGGGGACGAGACGAGCCCTTC

j_gene: TRBJ2-7
v_gene: TRBV29-1
d_gene: .
abundance: few
CDR3aa: CSALARYEQYF
CDR3nt: TGCAGCGCCTTGGCGCGCTACGAGCAGTACTTC

j_gene: TRBJ2-7
v_gene: TRBV6-1
d_gene: .
abundance: .
CDR3aa: CASGGWRDRDYEQYF
CDR3nt: TGTGCCAGCGGGGGTTGGCGGGACCGCGACTACGAGCAGTACTTC

j_gene: TRBJ2-7
v_gene: TRBV20-1
d_gene: .
abundance: .
CDR3aa: CSARSTDSYEQYF
CDR3nt: TGCAGTGCTAGGTCGACAGATTCCTACGAGCAGTACTTC

j_gene: TRBJ2-3
v_gene: TRBV24-1
d_gene: TRBD2
abundance: .
CDR3aa: CATSDTETSFGPDTQYF
CDR3nt: TGTGCCACCAGTGATACCGAGACTAGCTTCGGCCCAGATACGCAGTATTTT

j_gene: TRBJ2-5
v_gene: TRBV4-1
d_gene: .
abundance: few
CDR3aa: CASSPWTGTEQETQYF
CDR3nt: TGCGCCAGCAGCCCTTGGACCGGGACGGAACAAGAGACCCAGTACTTC

j_gene: TRBJ2-7
v_gene: TRBV28
d_gene: .
abundance: few
CDR3aa: CASSRGPRLEYF
CDR3nt: TGTGCCAGCAGCCGGGGACCCCGTTTGGAGTACTTC

j_gene: TRBJ1-1
v_gene: TRBV20-1
d_gene: .
abundance: .
CDR3aa: CSARGMTGAFF
CDR3nt: TGCAGTGCTAGAGGTATGACGGGGGCTTTCTTT

j_gene: TRBJ2-1
v_gene: TRBV18
d_gene: .
abundance: .
CDR3aa: CASSPPNPGGNEQFF
CDR3nt: TGTGCCAGCTCACCACCAAACCCCGGGGGCAATGAGCAGTTCTTC

j_gene: TRBJ2-1
v_gene: TRBV6-6
d_gene: TRBD2
abundance: .
CDR3aa: CASSWVPPSGRRYNEQFF
CDR3nt: TGTGCCAGCAGTTGGGTCCCCCCTAGCGGGAGAAGGTACAATGAGCAGTTCTTC

j_gene: TRBJ2-1
v_gene: TRBV24-1
d_gene: TRBD1
abundance: .
CDR3aa: CATSDQGGRGLSSYNEQFF
CDR3nt: TGTGCCACCAGTGATCAAGGGGGCAGGGGGCTAAGCTCCTACAATGAGCAGTTCTTC

j_gene: TRBJ2-3
v_gene: TRBV15
d_gene: .
abundance: few
CDR3aa: CATSRPRRTTSTDTQYF
CDR3nt: TGTGCCACCAGCAGACCACGCCGGACAACTAGCACAGATACGCAGTATTTT

j_gene: TRBJ2-7
v_gene: TRBV20-1
d_gene: TRBD1
abundance: .
CDR3aa: CSAKGAPEQYF
CDR3nt: TGCAGTGCTAAGGGGGCTCCCGAGCAGTACTTC

j_gene: TRBJ1-6
v_gene: TRBV2
d_gene: .
abundance: .
CDR3aa: CASFLGRTVNSPLHF
CDR3nt: TGTGCCAGCTTCCTGGGTAGGACAGTTAATTCACCCCTCCACTTT

j_gene: TRBJ2-1
v_gene: TRBV20-1
d_gene: .
abundance: .
CDR3aa: CSARIYGSTYNEQFF
CDR3nt: TGCAGTGCTAGAATATACGGGAGCACCTACAATGAGCAGTTCTTC

j_gene: TRBJ1-2
v_gene: TRBV5-1
d_gene: TRBD1
abundance: many
CDR3aa: CASSQGQGYGYTF
CDR3nt: TGCGCCAGCAGCCAGGGACAGGGCTATGGCTACACCTTC

j_gene: TRBJ1-2
v_gene: TRBV12-3/TRBV12-4
d_gene: .
abundance: few
CDR3aa: CASSSHGTSYRPGGYTF
CDR3nt: TGTGCCAGCAGTTCGCACGGGACCTCCTACCGTCCTGGTGGCTACACCTTC

j_gene: TRBJ2-1
v_gene: TRBV5-1
d_gene: .
abundance: many
CDR3aa: CASSLVRSHNEQFF
CDR3nt: TGCGCCAGCAGCTTGGTAAGAAGCCACAATGAGCAGTTCTTC

j_gene: TRBJ1-2
v_gene: TRBV20-1
d_gene: .
abundance: once
CDR3aa: CRAEVGYTF
CDR3nt: TGCAGGGCCGAGGTTGGCTACACCTTC

j_gene: TRBJ1-2
v_gene: TRBV19
d_gene: TRBD1
abundance: .
CDR3aa: CASTPRLQGTYGYTF
CDR3nt: TGTGCCAGTACCCCCCGACTACAGGGGACCTATGGCTACACCTTC

j_gene: TRBJ2-7
v_gene: TRBV3-1
d_gene: .
abundance: few
CDR3aa: CASSHLRVDRSEQYF
CDR3nt: TGTGCCAGCAGCCATTTAAGGGTCGATCGTTCCGAGCAGTACTTC

j_gene: TRBJ2-3
v_gene: TRBV28
d_gene: .
abundance: .
CDR3aa: CASKSMDGTQYF
CDR3nt: TGTGCCAGCAAATCCATGGACGGTACGCAGTATTTT

j_gene: TRBJ2-1
v_gene: TRBV20-1
d_gene: .
abundance: .
CDR3aa: CSARESPLRDNEQFF
CDR3nt: TGCAGTGCTAGAGAAAGTCCCTTACGGGACAATGAGCAGTTCTTC

j_gene: TRBJ1-2
v_gene: TRBV9
d_gene: .
abundance: many
CDR3aa: CASTARPGTNYGYTF
CDR3nt: TGTGCCAGCACCGCTCGGCCCGGGACAAACTATGGCTACACCTTC

j_gene: TRBJ2-4
v_gene: TRBV5-1
d_gene: .
abundance: few
CDR3aa: CASSLAGSAKNIQYF
CDR3nt: TGCGCCAGCAGCTTGGCAGGGAGTGCCAAAAACATTCAGTACTTC

j_gene: TRBJ2-3
v_gene: TRBV20-1
d_gene: .
abundance: .
CDR3aa: CSARGVLTLPADTQYF
CDR3nt: TGCAGTGCTAGAGGGGTGTTGACACTACCGGCGGATACGCAGTATTTT

j_gene: TRBJ2-1
v_gene: TRBV20-1
d_gene: .
abundance: .
CDR3aa: CSARRLGLVNEQFF
CDR3nt: TGCAGTGCCAGGCGACTAGGGTTGGTGAATGAGCAGTTCTTC

j_gene: TRBJ2-5
v_gene: TRBV6-5
d_gene: .
abundance: few
CDR3aa: CASSYLAVTGVETQYF
CDR3nt: TGTGCCAGCAGTTACTTGGCGGTTACGGGTGTAGAGACCCAGTACTTC

j_gene: TRBJ2-1
v_gene: TRBV20-1
d_gene: TRBD1
abundance: few
CDR3aa: CSAGYRGNEQFF
CDR3nt: TGCAGTGCTGGCTACAGGGGCAATGAGCAGTTCTTC

j_gene: TRBJ2-7
v_gene: TRBV20-1
d_gene: .
abundance: .
CDR3aa: CSATGLRNGYEQYF
CDR3nt: TGCAGTGCTACCGGTTTGAGGAATGGCTACGAGCAGTACTTC